Listed below are T cell receptor beta chains from one sample, sequenced in a study of blood T cell repertoires in COVID-19. Measured with immunoSEQ multiplex PCR; TCRdb has only the in-frame clones, and not every one. The sample records about 160,000 clones, roughly 87% being singletons. The sequencing input was PBMCs or T cells enriched from blood (not recorded which). Every receptor here comes from a woman in her forties or fifties who had recovered from COVID-19. Both conserved end residues are part of each CDR3. The D gene is left open where the match is weak. Not every row has a clone size; where given, it reads once, few, many or a size class.

D gene: -; J gene: TRBJ2-1; V gene: TRBV9; clone size: -; CDR3 DNA: TGTGCCAGCAGCGCCCTCGCGGGGGCCCCATACAATGAGCAGTTCTTC; CDR3 protein: CASSALAGAPYNEQFF
D gene: -; J gene: TRBJ1-4; V gene: TRBV7-9; clone size: -; CDR3 DNA: TGTGCCAGCAGCTTAGTCGGGAATAATGAAAAACTGTTTTTT; CDR3 protein: CASSLVGNNEKLFF
D gene: -; J gene: TRBJ1-5; V gene: TRBV7-9; clone size: -; CDR3 DNA: TGTGCCAGCAGCCAAGCGGGCAATCAGCCCCAGCATTTT; CDR3 protein: CASSQAGNQPQHF
D gene: TRBD2; J gene: TRBJ2-1; V gene: TRBV6-1; clone size: once; CDR3 DNA: TGTGCCAGCAGTGAAGGGACTAGCGGGAGTCATGAGCAGTTCTTC; CDR3 protein: CASSEGTSGSHEQFF
D gene: -; J gene: TRBJ2-1; V gene: TRBV10-3; clone size: -; CDR3 DNA: TGTGCCATCAGTGAGACCAGGACAGCCTACAATGAGCAGTTCTTC; CDR3 protein: CAISETRTAYNEQFF
D gene: TRBD1; J gene: TRBJ2-5; V gene: TRBV3-1/TRBV3-2; clone size: -; CDR3 DNA: TGTGCCAGCAGCCAAGCCGGGACAGGGGAAAAGAAGACCCAGTACTTC; CDR3 protein: CASSQAGTGEKKTQYF
D gene: TRBD1; J gene: TRBJ1-1; V gene: TRBV29-1; clone size: -; CDR3 DNA: TGCAGCGCCGCGACAGGGAGTAGGACTGAAGCTTTCTTT; CDR3 protein: CSAATGSRTEAFF
D gene: TRBD1; J gene: TRBJ1-2; V gene: TRBV2; clone size: once; CDR3 DNA: TGTGCCAGCCATAGAACAGGGGGCCCGGGGTATGGCTACACCTTC; CDR3 protein: CASHRTGGPGYGYTF
D gene: -; J gene: TRBJ1-4; V gene: TRBV7-2; clone size: -; CDR3 DNA: TGTGCCAGCAGCCCGAGATTAGCAGGGGCCCGGGGTGAAAAACTGTTTTTT; CDR3 protein: CASSPRLAGARGEKLFF
D gene: -; J gene: TRBJ2-6; V gene: TRBV28; clone size: once; CDR3 DNA: TGTGCCAGCAGTTTTCTGACTTTTAGCTCTGGGGCCAACGTCCTGACTTTC; CDR3 protein: CASSFLTFSSGANVLTF
D gene: -; J gene: TRBJ1-2; V gene: TRBV27; clone size: -; CDR3 DNA: TGTGCCAGCAGTTTTCTGCGCCTTGGGGGGGGTACTAACTATGGCTACACCTTC; CDR3 protein: CASSFLRLGGGTNYGYTF
D gene: -; J gene: TRBJ1-1; V gene: TRBV6-5; clone size: few; CDR3 DNA: TGTGCCAGCAGTCCCGGACAGTACACTGAAGCTTTCTTT; CDR3 protein: CASSPGQYTEAFF
D gene: -; J gene: TRBJ2-1; V gene: TRBV11-3; clone size: -; CDR3 DNA: TGTGCCAGCAGCCCGAGAGTGGGACTCCGTGAGCAGTTCTTC; CDR3 protein: CASSPRVGLREQFF
D gene: -; J gene: TRBJ1-2; V gene: TRBV28; clone size: -; CDR3 DNA: TGTGCCAGCAGTTCTACAGTAAGCGGGGCGCGAGGCTACACCTTC; CDR3 protein: CASSSTVSGARGYTF
D gene: TRBD2; J gene: TRBJ2-1; V gene: TRBV7-9; clone size: -; CDR3 DNA: TGTGCCAGCAGCTTAGTTAGCGGGGCGTCCTACAATGAGCAGTTCTTC; CDR3 protein: CASSLVSGASYNEQFF
D gene: TRBD2; J gene: TRBJ2-1; V gene: TRBV2; clone size: -; CDR3 DNA: TGTGCCAGCAGTGGGACTAGCGGGAGGAGAAATGAGCAGTTCTTC; CDR3 protein: CASSGTSGRRNEQFF
D gene: TRBD1; J gene: TRBJ1-2; V gene: TRBV5-1; clone size: -; CDR3 DNA: TGCGCCAGCAGCTTCCCCGGGACAGGGGCGGGGATTGGCTACACCTTC; CDR3 protein: CASSFPGTGAGIGYTF
D gene: TRBD1; J gene: TRBJ1-4; V gene: TRBV28; clone size: -; CDR3 DNA: TGTGCCAGCAGTCCCGGGACAGGGGGTAGGGCTAATGAAAAACTGTTTTTT; CDR3 protein: CASSPGTGGRANEKLFF
D gene: -; J gene: TRBJ1-2; V gene: TRBV27; clone size: -; CDR3 DNA: TGTGCCAGCAGTCCCCTTATCCGGGGGAAGAGTGGCTACACCTTC; CDR3 protein: CASSPLIRGKSGYTF
D gene: TRBD1; J gene: TRBJ1-1; V gene: TRBV11-2; clone size: -; CDR3 DNA: TGTGCCAGCAGAAATACAGGGGGCCTCGGGGCTTTCTTT; CDR3 protein: CASRNTGGLGAFF
D gene: TRBD2; J gene: TRBJ2-7; V gene: TRBV3-1/TRBV3-2; clone size: -; CDR3 DNA: TGTGCCAGCAGCTATGGACTAGTGATTGGATACTACGAGCAGTACTTC; CDR3 protein: CASSYGLVIGYYEQYF